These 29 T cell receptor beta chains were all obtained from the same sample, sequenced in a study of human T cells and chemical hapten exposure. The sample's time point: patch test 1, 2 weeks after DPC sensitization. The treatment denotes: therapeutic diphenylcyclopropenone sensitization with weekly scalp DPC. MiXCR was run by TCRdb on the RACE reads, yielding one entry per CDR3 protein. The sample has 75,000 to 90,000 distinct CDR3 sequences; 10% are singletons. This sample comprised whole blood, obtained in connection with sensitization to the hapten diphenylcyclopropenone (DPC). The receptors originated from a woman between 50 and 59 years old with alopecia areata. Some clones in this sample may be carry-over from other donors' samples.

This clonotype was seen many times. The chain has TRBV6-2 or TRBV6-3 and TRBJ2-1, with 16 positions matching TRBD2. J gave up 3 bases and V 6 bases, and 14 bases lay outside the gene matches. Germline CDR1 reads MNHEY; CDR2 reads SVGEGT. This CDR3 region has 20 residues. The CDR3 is CASSPNLGTSGRAGYNEQFF. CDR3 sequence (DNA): TGTGCCAGCAGCCCTAATCTCGGGACTAGCGGGAGGGCCGGCTACAATGAGCAGTTCTTC.

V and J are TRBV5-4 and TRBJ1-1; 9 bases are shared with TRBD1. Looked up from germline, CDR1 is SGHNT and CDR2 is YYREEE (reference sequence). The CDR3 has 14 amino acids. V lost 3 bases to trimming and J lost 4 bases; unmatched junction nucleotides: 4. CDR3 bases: TGTGCCAGCAGCTCAAACAGGGGGCGCACTGAAGCTTTCTTT. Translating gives CASSSNRGRTEAFF.

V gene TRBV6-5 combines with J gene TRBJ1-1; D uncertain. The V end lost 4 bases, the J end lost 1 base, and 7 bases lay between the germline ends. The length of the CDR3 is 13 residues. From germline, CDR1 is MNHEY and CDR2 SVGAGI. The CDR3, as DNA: TGTGCCAGCAGTTCGGCAGGGAACACTGAAGCTTTCTTT. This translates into CASSSAGNTEAFF.

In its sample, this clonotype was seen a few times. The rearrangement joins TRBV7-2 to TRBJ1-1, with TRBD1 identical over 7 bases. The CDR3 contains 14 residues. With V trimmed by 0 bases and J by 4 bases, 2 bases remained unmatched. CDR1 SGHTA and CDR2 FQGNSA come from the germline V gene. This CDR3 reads CASSLAAGGTEAFF. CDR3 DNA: TGTGCCAGCAGCTTAGCGGCAGGGGGCACTGAAGCTTTCTTT. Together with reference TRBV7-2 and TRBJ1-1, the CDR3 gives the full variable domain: GAGVSQSPSNKVTEKGKDVELRCDPISGHTALYWYRQSLGQGLEFLIYFQGNSAPDKSGLPSDRFSAERTGGSVSTLTIQRTQQEDSAVYLCASSLAAGGTEAFFGQGTRLTVV.

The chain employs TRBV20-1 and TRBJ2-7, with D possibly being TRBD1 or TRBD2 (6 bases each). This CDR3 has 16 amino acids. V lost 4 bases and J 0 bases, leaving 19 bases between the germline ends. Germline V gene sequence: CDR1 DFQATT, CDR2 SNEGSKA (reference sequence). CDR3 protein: CSANKGGLLSSYEQYF. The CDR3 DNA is TGCAGTGCTAACAAGGGGGGACTCCTGAGCTCCTACGAGCAGTACTTC.

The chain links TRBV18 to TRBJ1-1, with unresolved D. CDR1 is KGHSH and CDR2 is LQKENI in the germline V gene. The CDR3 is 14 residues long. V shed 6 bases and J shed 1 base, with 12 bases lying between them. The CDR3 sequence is CASSDQRANTEAFF. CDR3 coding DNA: TGTGCCAGCTCCGACCAGAGGGCGAACACTGAAGCTTTCTTT.

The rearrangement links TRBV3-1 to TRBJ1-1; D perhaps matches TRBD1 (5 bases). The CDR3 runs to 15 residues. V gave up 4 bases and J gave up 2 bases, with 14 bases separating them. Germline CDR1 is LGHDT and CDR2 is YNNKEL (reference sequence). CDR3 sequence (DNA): TGTGCCAGCAGCCGAATTCCAGACAGCAACACTGAAGCTTTCTTT. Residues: CASSRIPDSNTEAFF. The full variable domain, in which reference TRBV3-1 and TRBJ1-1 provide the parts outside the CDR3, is DTAVSQTPKYLVTQMGNDKSIKCEQNLGHDTMYWYKQDSKKFLKIMFSYNNKELIINETVPNRFSPKSPDKAHLNLHINSLELGDSAVYFCASSRIPDSNTEAFFGQGTRLTVV.

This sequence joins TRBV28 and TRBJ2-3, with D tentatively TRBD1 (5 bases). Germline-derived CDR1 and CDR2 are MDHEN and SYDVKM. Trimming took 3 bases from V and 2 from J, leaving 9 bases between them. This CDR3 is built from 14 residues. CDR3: CASSFARATDTQYF. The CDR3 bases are TGTGCCAGCAGTTTCGCCAGGGCCACAGATACGCAGTATTTT.

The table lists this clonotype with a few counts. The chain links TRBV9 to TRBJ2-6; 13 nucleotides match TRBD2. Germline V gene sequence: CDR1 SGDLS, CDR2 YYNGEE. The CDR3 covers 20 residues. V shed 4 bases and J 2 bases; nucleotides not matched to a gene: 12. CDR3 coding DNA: TGTGCCAGCAGCTCGCCCACCGGGACTAGCGGGATCACTGGGGCCAACGTCCTGACTTTC. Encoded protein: CASSSPTGTSGITGANVLTF.

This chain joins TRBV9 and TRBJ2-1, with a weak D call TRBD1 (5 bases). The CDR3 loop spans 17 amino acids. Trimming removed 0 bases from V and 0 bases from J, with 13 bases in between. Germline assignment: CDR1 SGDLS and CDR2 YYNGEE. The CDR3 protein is CASSVGWGLSSYNEQFF. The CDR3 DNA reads TGTGCCAGCAGCGTAGGGTGGGGCCTGAGCTCCTACAATGAGCAGTTCTTC.

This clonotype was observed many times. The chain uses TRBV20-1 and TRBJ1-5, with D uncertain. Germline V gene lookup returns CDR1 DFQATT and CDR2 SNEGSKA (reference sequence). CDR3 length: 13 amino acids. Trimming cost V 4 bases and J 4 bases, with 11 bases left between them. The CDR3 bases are TGCAGTGCTACTGGACTGTGGAATCAGCCCCAGCATTTT. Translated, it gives CSATGLWNQPQHF.

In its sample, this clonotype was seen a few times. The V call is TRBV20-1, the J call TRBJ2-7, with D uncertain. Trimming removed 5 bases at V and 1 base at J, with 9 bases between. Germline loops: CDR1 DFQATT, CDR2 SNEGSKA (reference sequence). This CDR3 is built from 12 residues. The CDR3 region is CSARESSYEQYF. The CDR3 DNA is TGCAGTGCTCGTGAGTCTTCCTACGAGCAGTACTTC.

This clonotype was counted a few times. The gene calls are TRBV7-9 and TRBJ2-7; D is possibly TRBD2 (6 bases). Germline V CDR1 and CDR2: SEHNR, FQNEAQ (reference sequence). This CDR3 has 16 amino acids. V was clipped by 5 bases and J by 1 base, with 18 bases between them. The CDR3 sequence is CASSQRGGAVSYEQYF. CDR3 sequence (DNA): TGTGCCAGCAGCCAACGAGGAGGGGCCGTTTCCTACGAGCAGTACTTC.

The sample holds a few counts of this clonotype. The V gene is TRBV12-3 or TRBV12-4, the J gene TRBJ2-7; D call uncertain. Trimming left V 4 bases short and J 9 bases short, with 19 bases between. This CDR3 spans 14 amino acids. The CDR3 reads CASSSRGPLRGQYF. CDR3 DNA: TGTGCCAGCAGTTCCCGTGGACCCTTACGAGGGCAGTACTTC.

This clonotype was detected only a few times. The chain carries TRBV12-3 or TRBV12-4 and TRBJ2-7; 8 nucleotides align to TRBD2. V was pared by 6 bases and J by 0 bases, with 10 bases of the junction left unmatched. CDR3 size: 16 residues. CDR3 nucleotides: TGTGCCAGCAGCTCTGATACTAGCGGATACTCCTACGAGCAGTACTTC. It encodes CASSSDTSGYSYEQYF.

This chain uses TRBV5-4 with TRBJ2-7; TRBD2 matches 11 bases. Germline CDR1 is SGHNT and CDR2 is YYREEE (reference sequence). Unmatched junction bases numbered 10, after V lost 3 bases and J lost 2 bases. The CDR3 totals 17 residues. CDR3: CASSSGLAVATTYEQYF. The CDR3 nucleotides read TGTGCCAGCAGCTCGGGACTAGCGGTGGCTACCACCTACGAGCAGTACTTC.

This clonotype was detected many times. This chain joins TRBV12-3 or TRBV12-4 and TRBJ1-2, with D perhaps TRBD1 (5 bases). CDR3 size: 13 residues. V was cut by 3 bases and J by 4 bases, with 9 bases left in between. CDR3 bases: TGTGCCAGCAGTTTGCAGGGAGGCTATGGCTACACCTTC. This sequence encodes CASSLQGGYGYTF.

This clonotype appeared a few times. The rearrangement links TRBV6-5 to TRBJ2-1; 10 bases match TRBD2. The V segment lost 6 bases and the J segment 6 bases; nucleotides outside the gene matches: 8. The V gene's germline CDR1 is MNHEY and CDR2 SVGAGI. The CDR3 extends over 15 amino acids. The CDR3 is CASSLSGRTGNEQFF. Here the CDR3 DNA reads TGTGCCAGCAGCCTTAGCGGGAGGACGGGCAATGAGCAGTTCTTC.

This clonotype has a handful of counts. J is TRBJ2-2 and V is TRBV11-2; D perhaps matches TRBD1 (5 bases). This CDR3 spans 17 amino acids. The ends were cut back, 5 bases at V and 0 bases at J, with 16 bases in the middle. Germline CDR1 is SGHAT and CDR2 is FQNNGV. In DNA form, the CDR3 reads TGTGCCAGCAGCAGGACACGGGTCACCTCGAACACCGGGGAGCTGTTTTTT. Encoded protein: CASSRTRVTSNTGELFF.

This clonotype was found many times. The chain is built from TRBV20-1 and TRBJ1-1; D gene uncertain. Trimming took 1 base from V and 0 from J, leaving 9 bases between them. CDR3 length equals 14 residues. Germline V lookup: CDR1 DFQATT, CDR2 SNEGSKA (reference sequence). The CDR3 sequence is CSARGQQLNTEAFF. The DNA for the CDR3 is TGCAGTGCTAGAGGCCAGCAGCTGAACACTGAAGCTTTCTTT.

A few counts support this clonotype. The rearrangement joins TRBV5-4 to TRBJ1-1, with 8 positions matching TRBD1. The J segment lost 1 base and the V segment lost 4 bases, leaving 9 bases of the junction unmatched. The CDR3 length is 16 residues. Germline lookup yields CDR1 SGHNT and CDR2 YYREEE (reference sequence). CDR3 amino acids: CASSPPRTGPNTEAFF. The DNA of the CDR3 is TGTGCCAGCAGCCCCCCAAGGACAGGGCCGAACACTGAAGCTTTCTTT.

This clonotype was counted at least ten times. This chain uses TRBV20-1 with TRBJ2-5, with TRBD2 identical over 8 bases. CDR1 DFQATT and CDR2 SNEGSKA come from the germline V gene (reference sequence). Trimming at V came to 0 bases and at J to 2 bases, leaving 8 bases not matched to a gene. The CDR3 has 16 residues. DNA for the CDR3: TGCAGTGCTAGAGATTTTCTGGGACTAGTGCAAGAGACCCAGTACTTC. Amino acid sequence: CSARDFLGLVQETQYF.

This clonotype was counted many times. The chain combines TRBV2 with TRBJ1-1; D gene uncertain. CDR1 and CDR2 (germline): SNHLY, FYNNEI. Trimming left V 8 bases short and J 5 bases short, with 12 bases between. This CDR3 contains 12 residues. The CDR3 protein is CASAFGETEAFF. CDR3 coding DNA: TGTGCCAGCGCCTTTGGGGAGACTGAAGCTTTCTTT.

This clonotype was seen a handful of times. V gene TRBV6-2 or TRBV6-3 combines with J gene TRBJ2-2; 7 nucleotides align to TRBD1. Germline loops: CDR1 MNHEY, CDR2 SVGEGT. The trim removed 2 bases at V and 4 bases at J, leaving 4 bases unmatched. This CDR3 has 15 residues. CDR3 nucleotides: TGTGCCAGCAGTTACGGGGACAGTACCACCGGGGAGCTGTTTTTT. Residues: CASSYGDSTTGELFF.

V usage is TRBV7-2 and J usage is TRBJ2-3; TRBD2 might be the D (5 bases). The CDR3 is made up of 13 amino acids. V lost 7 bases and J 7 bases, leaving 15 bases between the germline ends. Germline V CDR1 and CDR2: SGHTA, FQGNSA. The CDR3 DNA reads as TGTGCCAGCACCCCTGGCGCGGGTTATACGCAGTATTTT. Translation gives CASTPGAGYTQYF.

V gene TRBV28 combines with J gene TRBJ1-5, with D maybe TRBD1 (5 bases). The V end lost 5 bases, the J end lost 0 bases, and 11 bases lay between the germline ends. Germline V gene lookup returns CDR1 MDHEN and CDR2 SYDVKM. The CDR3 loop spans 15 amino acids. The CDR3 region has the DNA TGTGCCAGCAGTGCGCAGGGAGGTAGCAATCAGCCCCAGCATTTT. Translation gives CASSAQGGSNQPQHF.

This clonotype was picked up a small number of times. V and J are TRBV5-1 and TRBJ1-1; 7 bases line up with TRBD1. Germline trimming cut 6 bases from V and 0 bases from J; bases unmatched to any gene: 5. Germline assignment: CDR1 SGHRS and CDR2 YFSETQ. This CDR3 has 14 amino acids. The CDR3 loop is CASTQTGLNTEAFF. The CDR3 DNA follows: TGCGCCAGCACCCAGACAGGGTTGAACACTGAAGCTTTCTTT.

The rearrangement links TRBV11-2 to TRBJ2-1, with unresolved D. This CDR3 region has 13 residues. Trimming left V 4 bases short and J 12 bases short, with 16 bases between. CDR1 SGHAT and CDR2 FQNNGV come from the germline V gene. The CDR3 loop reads CASSSSPDLGQFF. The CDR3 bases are TGTGCCAGCAGCTCCTCTCCCGATTTAGGGCAGTTCTTC.

The CDR3 here is CASSFGLARNEQFF. DNA of the CDR3: TGTGCCAGCAGTTTCGGACTAGCTAGGAATGAGCAGTTCTTC. V gene TRBV6-2 or TRBV6-3 combines with J gene TRBJ2-1; 8 bases align to TRBD2. The CDR3 has 14 amino acids. Germline trimming cut 4 bases from V and 7 bases from J; bases unmatched to any gene: 6. Germline V gene data show CDR1 as MNHEY and CDR2 as SVGEGT.